This T cell receptor beta chain is from a study of T cell clonotyping in hematopoietic cell transplantation. Sequencing used immunoSEQ multiplex PCR; TCRdb keeps in-frame clones, though not all of them. The sample contains approximately 17,000 clones, about two thirds of which appear only once. Points from the study as a whole: Pathologically expanded recipient clonotypes increased progressively from day 30 to day 180 as diversity fell. Broader posttransplant TCR repertoire diversity was predicted by graft donor and pretransplant recipient Inverse Simpson Index values.

About this clone itself: Its specificity is not known.

Sample: PBMCs, taken 30 days after allogeneic stem cell transplant. The sequence was obtained from a male patient aged 45-60 years who had an allogeneic stem cell transplant from an unrelated donor, so T cells may come from the graft donor. Some clones in this sample may be carry-over from other donors' samples.

The CDR3 spells CAWRKDRADTLGELFF. CDR3 bases: TGTGCCTGGAGGAAGGACAGGGCTGACACCCTCGGGGAGCTGTTTTTT. The chain combines TRBV30 with TRBJ2-2, with 8 bases lining up with TRBD1. The CDR3 extends over 16 amino acids. Unmatched junction bases numbered 13, after V lost 3 bases and J lost 7 bases. Germline assignment: CDR1 GTSNPN and CDR2 SVGIG (reference sequence).